Listed here are 9 T cell receptor beta chains from one sample, sequenced in a study of early T cells in non-severe SARS-CoV-2 infection. Via MiXCR, TCRdb re-called the 5' RACE reads, giving one row per CDR3 protein. Counted here are about 72,000 distinct CDR3 sequences, 10% occurring once; the ten biggest clones make up under 10%. The sequencing here drew on whole blood, taken at baseline. These receptors originate from an adult who was a healthcare worker with PCR-confirmed SARS-CoV-2 infection or an uninfected control (not recorded which).

The chain carries TRBV2 and TRBJ2-5; TRBD1 agrees at 7 bases. This CDR3 region has 13 residues. Trimming cost V 7 bases and J 5 bases; bases outside gene matches: 7. CDR1 and CDR2 (germline): SNHLY, FYNNEI. The CDR3 sequence is CASTQGGRETQYF. CDR3 DNA sequence: TGTGCCAGCACCCAAGGGGGCCGGGAGACCCAGTACTTC. Drawing the rest from reference TRBV2 and TRBJ2-5, the complete variable domain is EPEVTQTPSHQVTQMGQEVILRCVPISNHLYFYWYRQILGQKVEFLVSFYNNEISEKSEIFDDQFSVERPDGSNFTLKIRSTKLEDSAMYFCASTQGGRETQYFGPGTRLLVL.

Only a few counts were recorded for this clonotype. V and J are TRBV30 and TRBJ1-2; 7 bases align to TRBD1. CDR3 length: 11 residues. The V segment lost 2 bases and the J segment 8 bases; nucleotides outside the gene matches: 2. Per germline, CDR1 GTSNPN and CDR2 SVGIG (reference sequence). This CDR3 is CAWSSGGGYTF. The CDR3 DNA reads TGTGCCTGGAGTTCAGGGGGAGGCTACACCTTC.

This clonotype was observed a handful of times. This chain uses TRBV30 with TRBJ2-3; D ambiguous. Germline V gene sequence: CDR1 GTSNPN, CDR2 SVGIG (reference sequence). V was cut by 6 bases and J by 2 bases, with 9 bases left in between. The length of the CDR3 is 12 residues. DNA for the CDR3: TGTGCCTGCCGTGACTTCACAGATACGCAGTATTTT. Translating gives CACRDFTDTQYF.

The chain has TRBV6-1 and TRBJ1-2; D is perhaps TRBD1 (5 bases). The CDR3 length is 13 residues. V gave up 6 bases and J gave up 3 bases, with 11 bases separating them. Germline-derived CDR1 and CDR2 are MNHNS and SASEGT. The chain's CDR3 is CASRTDSYYGYTF. CDR3 bases: TGTGCCAGCAGAACCGACAGCTACTATGGCTACACCTTC.

V gene TRBV7-2 combines with J gene TRBJ1-6; tentatively, D is TRBD1 (6 bases). V lost 2 bases and J 9 bases, leaving 17 bases between the germline ends. This CDR3 is 16 amino acids long. Germline-derived CDR1 and CDR2 are SGHTA and FQGNSA. The CDR3 DNA reads TGTGCCAGCAGCTTAATCCCAGGGGTTTTAAGTTCACCCCTCCACTTT. It yields the protein CASSLIPGVLSSPLHF.

This clonotype was counted at least ten times. The rearrangement uses TRBV7-8 and TRBJ2-3; TRBD1 or TRBD2 may be the D gene (5 bases each). The germline gives CDR1 SGHVS, CDR2 FQNEAQ. The CDR3 is 13 amino acids. The V end was cut by 1 base, the J end by 5 bases, with 7 bases between. The CDR3 DNA sequence: TGTGCCAGCAGCTTAGAGGGGAGAGATACGCAGTATTTT. It specifies CASSLEGRDTQYF.

The gene calls are TRBV6-5 and TRBJ1-2; D is ambiguous. Trimming cost V 6 bases and J 8 bases, with 19 bases left between them. Germline V CDR1 and CDR2: MNHEY, SVGAGI. The CDR3 is made up of 14 amino acids. CDR3 bases: TGTGCCAGCAGCCTCGACCGGAGATCGGAGGGCTACACCTTC. Translated, it gives CASSLDRRSEGYTF.

This clonotype was detected only a few times. This chain joins TRBV20-1 and TRBJ1-3; D is possibly TRBD1 (6 bases). The CDR3 consists of 13 residues. CDR1 is DFQATT, CDR2 SNEGSKA, per germline (reference sequence). The V gene lost 4 bases and the J gene lost 3 bases, with 10 bases spanning the gap. This CDR3 reads CSATRDNGNTIYF. CDR3 DNA: TGCAGTGCTACTCGGGACAATGGAAACACCATATATTTT.

In this sample, this clonotype turned up a few times. This sequence joins TRBV30 and TRBJ2-6; 7 bases fit TRBD1. The CDR3 length is 15 residues. CDR1 is GTSNPN and CDR2 is SVGIG in the germline V gene (reference sequence). Trimming removed 4 bases from V and 11 bases from J; junction bases left unmatched: 14. The CDR3 region is CAWTLPGQLNHVLTF. CDR3 sequence (DNA): TGTGCCTGGACCCTACCGGGACAGCTGAATCACGTCCTGACTTTC.